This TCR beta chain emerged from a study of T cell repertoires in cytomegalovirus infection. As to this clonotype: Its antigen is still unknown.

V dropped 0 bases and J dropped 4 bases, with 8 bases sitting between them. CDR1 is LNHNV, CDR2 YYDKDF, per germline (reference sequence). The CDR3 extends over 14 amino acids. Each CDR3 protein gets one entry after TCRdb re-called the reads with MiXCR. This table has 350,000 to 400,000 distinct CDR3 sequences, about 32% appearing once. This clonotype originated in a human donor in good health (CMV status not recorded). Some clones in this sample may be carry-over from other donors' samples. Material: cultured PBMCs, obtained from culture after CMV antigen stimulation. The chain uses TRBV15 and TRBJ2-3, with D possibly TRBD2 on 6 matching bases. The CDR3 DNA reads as TGTGCCACCAGCAGAGACGGGACTTCAGATACGCAGTATTTT. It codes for CATSRDGTSDTQYF.